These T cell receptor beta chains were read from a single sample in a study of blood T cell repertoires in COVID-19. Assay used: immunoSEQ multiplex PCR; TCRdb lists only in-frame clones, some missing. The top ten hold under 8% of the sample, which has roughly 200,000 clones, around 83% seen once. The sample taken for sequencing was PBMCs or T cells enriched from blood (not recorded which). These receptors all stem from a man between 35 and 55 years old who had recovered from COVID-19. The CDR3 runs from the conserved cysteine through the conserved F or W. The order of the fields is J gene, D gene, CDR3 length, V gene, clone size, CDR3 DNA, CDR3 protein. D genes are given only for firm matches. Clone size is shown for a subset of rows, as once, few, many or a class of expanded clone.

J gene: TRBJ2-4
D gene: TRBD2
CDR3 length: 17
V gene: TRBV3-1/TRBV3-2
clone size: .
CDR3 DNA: TGTGCCAGCAGCCAAGAACCCCACCAGACTAGCTGGGGTATTCAGTACTTC
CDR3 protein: CASSQEPHQTSWGIQYF

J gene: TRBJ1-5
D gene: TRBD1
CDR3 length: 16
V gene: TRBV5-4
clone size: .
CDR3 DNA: TGTGCCAGCAGCTTAGCCGGGACAGGGGTGGGTCAGCCCCAGCATTTT
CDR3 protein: CASSLAGTGVGQPQHF

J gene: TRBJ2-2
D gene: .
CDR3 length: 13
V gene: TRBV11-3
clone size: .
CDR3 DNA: TGTGCCAGCGACAGCGCGAACACCGGGGAGCTGTTTTTT
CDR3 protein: CASDSANTGELFF

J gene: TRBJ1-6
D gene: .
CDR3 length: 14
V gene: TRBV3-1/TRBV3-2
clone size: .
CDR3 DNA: TGTGCCAGCAGCCCCGGGACAACTAATTCACCCCTCCACTTT
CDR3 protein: CASSPGTTNSPLHF

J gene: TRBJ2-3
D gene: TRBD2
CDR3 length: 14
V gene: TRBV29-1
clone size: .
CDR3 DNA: TGCAGCGTTGAGGCGGGAGAGGGCACAGATACGCAGTATTTT
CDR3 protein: CSVEAGEGTDTQYF

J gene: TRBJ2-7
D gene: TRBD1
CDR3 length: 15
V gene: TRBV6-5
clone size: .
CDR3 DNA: TGTGCCAGCATTGGACTGGACAGGGGGCTCGACGAGCAGTACTTC
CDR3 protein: CASIGLDRGLDEQYF

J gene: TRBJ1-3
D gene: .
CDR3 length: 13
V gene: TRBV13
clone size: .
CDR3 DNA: TGTGCCAGCAGCGCGGGATTGGGAAACACCATATATTTT
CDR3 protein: CASSAGLGNTIYF

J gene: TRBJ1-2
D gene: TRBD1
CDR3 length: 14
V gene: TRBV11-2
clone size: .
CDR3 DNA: TGTGCCAGCAGCTTAGGAGAGACAGGGATCGGCTACACCTTC
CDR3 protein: CASSLGETGIGYTF

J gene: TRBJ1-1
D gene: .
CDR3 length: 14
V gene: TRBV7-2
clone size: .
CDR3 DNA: TGTGCCAGCAGCTTACCCCGGGTGAACACTGAAGCTTTCTTT
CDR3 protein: CASSLPRVNTEAFF

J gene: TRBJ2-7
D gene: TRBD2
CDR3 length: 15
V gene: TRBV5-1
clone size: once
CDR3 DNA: TGCGCCAGCAGCCCCGGGACTATCTCTCCCTACGAGCAGTACTTC
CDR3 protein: CASSPGTISPYEQYF

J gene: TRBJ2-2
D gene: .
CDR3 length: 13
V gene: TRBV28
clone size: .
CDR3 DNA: TGTGCCAGCAGTTTACTGTTAACCGGGGAGCTGTTTTTT
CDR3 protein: CASSLLLTGELFF

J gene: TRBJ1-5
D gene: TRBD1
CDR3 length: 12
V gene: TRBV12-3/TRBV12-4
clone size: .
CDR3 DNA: TGTGCCAGCAGTTTTCTACAGGGGGCCCAGCATTTT
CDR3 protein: CASSFLQGAQHF

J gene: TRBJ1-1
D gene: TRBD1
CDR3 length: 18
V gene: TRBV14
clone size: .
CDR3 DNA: TGTGCCAGCAGCCAAGATAAAGCGGACAGGGGATTGAACACTGAAGCTTTCTTT
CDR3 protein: CASSQDKADRGLNTEAFF

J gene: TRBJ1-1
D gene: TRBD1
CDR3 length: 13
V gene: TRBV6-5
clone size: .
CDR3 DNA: TGTGCCAGCTCGGACAGGGTTCTTACTGAAGCTTTCTTT
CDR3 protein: CASSDRVLTEAFF

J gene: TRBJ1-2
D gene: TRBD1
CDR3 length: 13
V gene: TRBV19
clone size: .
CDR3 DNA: TGTGCCAGTAGTACCGTGACAGGGGAGGGCTACACCTTC
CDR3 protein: CASSTVTGEGYTF